The TCR beta chain under discussion was sequenced for a study of blood T cell repertoires in COVID-19. Background on the study: Material from acute and convalescent COVID-19 was sourced from the United States, Italy and Spain.

Sequencing was performed with immunoSEQ multiplex PCR; in TCRdb, only in-frame clones are kept and a portion is missing. Of about 110,000 clones in the sample, around four fifths were seen once. Germline V lookup: CDR1 SEHNR, CDR2 FQNEAQ (reference sequence). This CDR3 contains 12 residues. V was shortened by 3 bases and J by 8 bases, with 8 bases between the two germline ends. Sequencing was performed on peripheral blood. The clonotype comes from an older woman with acute or convalescent COVID-19. The chain couples TRBV7-9 to TRBJ2-1; D call uncertain. The CDR3 nucleotides read TGTGCCAGCAGCTTTGAGCTCTATGAGCAGTTCTTC. It specifies CASSFELYEQFF.